Listed below are T cell receptor beta chains from one sample, sequenced in a study of T cell responses to AZD1222 COVID-19 vaccine. Sequencing used immunoSEQ multiplex PCR; TCRdb keeps in-frame clones, though not all of them. In the table there are 180,000 or so clones, approximately 92% of which are singletons. Sequenced material: peripheral blood, taken on day 0 of AZD1222 vaccination. All receptors come from an adult in good health. Each CDR3 is given with its conserved first and last residue. The D gene is left open where the match is weak. For some rows the clone size is stated as once, few or many, or as a class when expanded; others skip it.

D gene	V gene	J gene	clone size	CDR3 protein	CDR3 DNA
TRBD2	TRBV6-5	TRBJ2-7	once	CASTESGRALHEQYF	TGTGCCAGCACCGAAAGCGGGAGGGCCTTACACGAGCAGTACTTC
TRBD1	TRBV6-5	TRBJ1-4	.	CASSQTGGNEKLFF	TGTGCCAGCAGTCAGACAGGGGGAAATGAAAAACTGTTTTTT
.	TRBV5-1	TRBJ2-7	.	CASSLVAGTPYEQYF	TGCGCCAGCAGCTTGGTAGCAGGGACCCCCTACGAGCAGTACTTC
TRBD2	TRBV2	TRBJ2-5	.	CASSERFGLAVQETQYF	TGTGCCAGCAGTGAACGTTTTGGACTAGCGGTTCAAGAGACCCAGTACTTC
TRBD1	TRBV7-8	TRBJ2-7	.	CASSEGQGAYEQYF	TGTGCCAGCAGCGAGGGACAGGGGGCCTACGAGCAGTACTTC
.	TRBV6-1	TRBJ1-2	once	CASSEAAGDFGGYTF	TGTGCCAGCAGTGAAGCGGCCGGAGACTTTGGCGGCTACACCTTC
TRBD1	TRBV11-1	TRBJ1-4	.	CASQGQGDEKLFF	TGTGCCAGCCAAGGACAGGGAGATGAAAAACTGTTTTTT
.	TRBV6-5	TRBJ2-7	.	CASTVRPGFTYEQYF	TGTGCCAGCACTGTGAGGCCAGGATTTACCTACGAGCAGTACTTC
.	TRBV10-1	TRBJ2-5	.	CASSGAPGLETKETQYF	TGCGCCAGCAGTGGAGCTCCGGGACTCGAGACGAAAGAGACCCAGTACTTC
TRBD1	TRBV27	TRBJ1-1	.	CASSSYGGGKANTEAFF	TGTGCCAGCAGTTCGTATGGAGGGGGCAAGGCGAACACTGAAGCTTTCTTT
TRBD1	TRBV25-1	TRBJ2-1	.	CASSDGPGQDYNEQFF	TGTGCCAGCAGTGATGGGCCGGGACAGGACTACAATGAGCAGTTCTTC
.	TRBV21-1	TRBJ1-1	few	CASNPVGGAFF	TGTGCCAGCAACCCCGTGGGTGGAGCTTTCTTT
.	TRBV2	TRBJ2-1	.	CASSESNEQFF	TGTGCCAGCAGTGAATCCAATGAGCAGTTCTTC
.	TRBV19	TRBJ1-3	.	CASTQDRYSGNTIYF	TGTGCCAGTACTCAAGACAGGTACTCTGGAAACACCATATATTTT
.	TRBV15	TRBJ1-1	.	CATSRVFQQDPEAFF	TGTGCCACCAGCAGAGTATTTCAACAGGACCCTGAAGCTTTCTTT
.	TRBV11-2	TRBJ2-7	once	CASSLEVGQYF	TGTGCCAGCAGCTTAGAGGTTGGGCAGTACTTC
.	TRBV6-4	TRBJ2-1	.	CASSSPGARVQFF	TGTGCCAGCAGTTCCCCAGGGGCGCGAGTGCAGTTCTTC
.	TRBV6-6	TRBJ1-1	.	CASSFTGLSNTEAFF	TGTGCCAGCAGCTTCACGGGACTGTCGAACACTGAAGCTTTCTTT
.	TRBV3-1/TRBV3-2	TRBJ2-5	.	CASSQEDSQETQYF	TGTGCCAGCAGCCAAGAAGACAGTCAAGAGACCCAGTACTTC
TRBD1	TRBV14	TRBJ1-2	.	CASSRQGPYGYTF	TGTGCCAGCAGCCGACAGGGCCCCTATGGCTACACCTTC
.	TRBV19	TRBJ1-2	.	CASRPDQTSYGYTF	TGTGCCAGCAGACCGGACCAGACATCCTATGGCTACACCTTC
.	TRBV5-6	TRBJ2-7	.	CASSSSRGAIGVMGEQYF	TGTGCCAGCAGCTCGTCTCGCGGGGCGATCGGGGTGATGGGCGAGCAGTACTTC
.	TRBV27	TRBJ1-5	.	CASSLGAGRGQPQHF	TGTGCCAGCAGTTTAGGGGCAGGAAGGGGTCAGCCCCAGCATTTT
TRBD1	TRBV10-3	TRBJ1-1	.	CAISEYGQGVVNTEAFF	TGTGCCATCAGTGAGTACGGACAGGGGGTGGTGAACACTGAAGCTTTCTTT
.	TRBV5-4	TRBJ1-3	.	CASSGGLGMASGNTIYF	TGTGCCAGCAGCGGGGGACTGGGGATGGCCTCTGGAAACACCATATATTTT
.	TRBV7-9	TRBJ1-1	.	CASSRQLVNTEAFF	TGTGCCAGCAGCCGACAGCTTGTGAACACTGAAGCTTTCTTT
TRBD1	TRBV6-5	TRBJ2-5	.	CASSLQGVQETQYF	TGTGCCAGCAGTCTCCAGGGGGTACAAGAGACCCAGTACTTC
TRBD2	TRBV19	TRBJ2-1	.	CASSIDPKTSGKVVNEQFF	TGTGCCAGTAGTATAGACCCCAAGACTAGCGGGAAAGTCGTCAATGAGCAGTTCTTC
.	TRBV5-5	TRBJ2-3	.	CASSLNPSTDTQYF	TGTGCCAGCAGCTTGAACCCCAGCACAGATACGCAGTATTTT
TRBD2	TRBV6-5	TRBJ2-7	.	CASRRAGGPYEQYF	TGTGCCAGCAGGCGAGCGGGAGGGCCCTACGAGCAGTACTTC
.	TRBV5-1	TRBJ2-7	.	CASSLEGSSYEQYF	TGCGCCAGCAGCTTGGAGGGTAGCAGCTACGAGCAGTACTTC
TRBD2	TRBV27	TRBJ2-1	once	CASSLYTGTSGKRGEQFF	TGTGCCAGCAGTCTCTATACCGGGACTAGCGGGAAGCGAGGTGAGCAGTTCTTC
TRBD1	TRBV5-4	TRBJ2-5	.	CASGDRGETQYF	TGTGCCAGCGGGGACAGGGGAGAGACCCAGTACTTC
.	TRBV11-2	TRBJ2-7	once	CASSLDSGHRSYEQYF	TGTGCCAGCAGCTTAGATTCCGGACACCGAAGCTACGAGCAGTACTTC
.	TRBV19	TRBJ1-1	.	CASSMSGQPNTEAFF	TGTGCCAGTAGTATGTCCGGACAGCCAAACACTGAAGCTTTCTTT
TRBD2	TRBV27	TRBJ2-5	.	CASSPRTSGREETQYF	TGTGCCAGCAGTCCGAGGACTAGCGGGAGGGAAGAGACCCAGTACTTC
.	TRBV18	TRBJ1-6	.	CASSLLDSSYNSPLHF	TGTGCCAGCTCACTTTTGGACAGCTCCTATAATTCACCCCTCCACTTT
.	TRBV21-1	TRBJ2-3	.	CASRNKTAWTHTDTQYF	TGTGCCAGCAGGAATAAGACAGCGTGGACACACACAGATACGCAGTATTTT
.	TRBV15	TRBJ1-4	.	CATSRVTPVAVSGEKLFF	TGTGCCACCAGCAGAGTAACACCGGTCGCGGTTTCGGGTGAAAAACTGTTTTTT
.	TRBV3-1/TRBV3-2	TRBJ1-1	once	CASSSSGGVANTEAFF	TGTGCCAGCAGCTCAAGCGGGGGAGTGGCGAACACTGAAGCTTTCTTT